This T cell receptor (beta chain) derives from a study of T cell repertoires in cytomegalovirus infection. Whole-study context: CMV epitopes, recently identified HLA-C-restricted and well-studied HLA-B-restricted, were used.

Details on this clonotype: The antigen is unknown.

Study-wide findings and caveats: The cumulative frequency of public TCR beta families identified carriers of CMV plus the relevant HLA. It was HLA-C-restricted CMV-specific TCR beta clonotypes that dominated the response ex vivo.

TCRdb analysed the reads with MiXCR anew, one entry per CDR3 protein. The sample has fewer than 950,000 distinct CDR3 sequences; approximately 30% are singletons. V lost 5 bases and J lost 3, with 14 bases in between. Germline CDR1 and CDR2: SGHRS and YFSETQ. This CDR3 has 14 amino acids. The chain joins TRBV5-1 to TRBJ1-2; the D is unclear. The sequences come from cultured CD8+ T cells from PBMCs, collected from culture after CMV antigen stimulation. The clonotype was recovered from a human donor in good health (CMV status not recorded). Some clones in this sample may be carry-over from other donors' samples. CDR3 in amino acids: CASRSPGSDYGYTF. The CDR3 DNA reads as TGCGCCAGCAGGTCCCCCGGTTCTGACTATGGCTACACCTTC.